The 25 T cell receptor beta chains in this list originate from one sample, sequenced in a study of T cell responses to AZD1222 COVID-19 vaccine (dated by TCRdb to the early 2020s). The time point label, read with the paper, signifies: baseline before first vaccination. The library was produced with the immunoSEQ multiplex PCR assay. TCRdb provides this immuneACCESS table in a form limited to in-frame rearrangements. Some clones are lacking; in checked studies, under half of them reflect an unresolved V gene, and why the rest are absent is not known. This sample holds under 200,000 clones; about 91% were observed only once. 1.5% to 2% of the sample lies in the top ten. This material consisted of peripheral blood, taken on day 0 of AZD1222 vaccination. These receptors all come from an adult in good health.

This chain connects TRBV5-8 to TRBJ2-7; no clear D. The germline CDR1 and CDR2 sequences are SGHTS and YDEGEE. V was clipped by 4 bases and J by 3 bases, with 14 bases between them. This CDR3 has 14 amino acids. In DNA form, the CDR3 reads TGTGCCAGCAGCCATAGAGGCTATGGCTACGAGCAGTACTTC. It codes for CASSHRGYGYEQYF.

J is TRBJ2-7 and V is TRBV14; D might be TRBD1 (6 bases). Germline V gives CDR1 SGHDN, CDR2 FVKESK. The CDR3 length is 16 residues. Trimming shortened V by 1 base and J by 2 bases, and 15 bases separated the two germline ends. The chain's CDR3 is CASSQVVGAQTYEQYF. CDR3 DNA: TGTGCCAGCAGCCAAGTTGTGGGGGCTCAAACCTACGAGCAGTACTTC.

Comments on this clone: Other DNA sequences within the sample encode an identical CDR3. CDR3 DNA: TGTGCCAGCAGCTTAATGGGTACGAACACTGAAGCTTTCTTT. Amino acid sequence: CASSLMGTNTEAFF. This rearrangement joins TRBV7-9 to TRBJ1-1; no clear D. Germline CDR1 reads SEHNR; CDR2 reads FQNEAQ (reference sequence). The CDR3 is 14 residues long. Between the trimmed V and J ends, which lost 2 bases and 1 base, there was a span of 8 bases.

The chain joins TRBV6-4 to TRBJ1-1; 8 nucleotides align to TRBD1. Germline V gene sequence: CDR1 MRHNA, CDR2 SNTAGT. Trimming removed 9 bases from V and 5 bases from J; junction bases left unmatched: 20. This CDR3 has 17 amino acids. The CDR3 DNA reads TGTGCCAGTCGGTCCACAGGGGGACAAACCACCCGGACTGAAGCTTTCTTT. Protein product: CASRSTGGQTTRTEAFF.

The chain recombines TRBV25-1 with TRBJ1-4, with 7 bases that match TRBD1. The germline V gene encodes CDR1 MGHDK and CDR2 SYGVNS. Trimming at V came to 3 bases and at J to 8 bases, leaving 9 bases not matched to a gene. The CDR3 spans 15 residues. CDR3 loop: CASSDPTGLKEKLFF. CDR3 DNA sequence: TGTGCCAGCAGTGACCCGACAGGGCTCAAGGAAAAACTGTTTTTT.

This chain connects TRBV5-1 to TRBJ2-1; D perhaps matches TRBD2 (5 bases). Between the trimmed V and J ends, which lost 3 bases and 7 bases, there was a span of 14 bases. The germline V gene encodes CDR1 SGHRS and CDR2 YFSETQ. The CDR3 has 14 amino acids. The CDR3 spells CASSSGLPGNEQFF. Here the CDR3 DNA reads TGCGCCAGCAGCTCAGGACTCCCGGGGAATGAGCAGTTCTTC.

This rearrangement joins TRBV19 to TRBJ2-7; perhaps TRBD1 as D (6 bases). Germline V gene sequence: CDR1 LNHDA, CDR2 SQIVND (reference sequence). Trimming removed 5 bases at V and 4 bases at J, with 12 bases between. CDR3 length equals 13 residues. Written as DNA, the CDR3 is TGTGCCAGTAGTCCGGGACAAATTTACGAGCAGTACTTC. Translated: CASSPGQIYEQYF. Drawing the rest from reference TRBV19 and TRBJ2-7, the complete variable domain is DGGITQSPKYLFRKEGQNVTLSCEQNLNHDAMYWYRQDPGQGLRLIYYSQIVNDFQKGDIAEGYSVSREKKESFPLTVTSAQKNPTAFYLCASSPGQIYEQYFGPGTRLTVT.

The V gene is TRBV10-3, the J gene TRBJ2-3; 7 bases match TRBD2. With 4 bases clipped from V and 0 bases from J, the junction kept 10 bases outside the gene matches. The CDR3 consists of 17 residues. Germline V CDR1 and CDR2: ENHRY, SYGVKD. CDR3 in DNA: TGTGCCATCAGTGGGGTCGTCGCTAGCGGTAGCACAGATACGCAGTATTTT. This gives the protein CAISGVVASGSTDTQYF.

Only one count was recorded for this clone. This chain joins TRBV12-3 or TRBV12-4 and TRBJ2-1; no reliable D call. This CDR3 comprises 11 residues. V was trimmed by 2 bases and J by 13 bases, leaving 9 bases between them. CDR3 sequence: CASSLFDSQFF. The CDR3 DNA sequence: TGTGCCAGCAGTTTATTTGACTCCCAGTTCTTC.

This clone was seen only a few times. The gene calls are TRBV6-5 and TRBJ1-1; D is perhaps TRBD1 (5 bases). Germline V CDR1 and CDR2: MNHEY, SVGAGI. There are 16 residues in the CDR3. The V gene lost 2 bases and the J gene lost 0 bases, with 13 bases spanning the gap. CDR3 in amino acids: CASSYGGGFVNTEAFF. In DNA form, the CDR3 reads TGTGCCAGCAGTTACGGGGGGGGTTTCGTGAACACTGAAGCTTTCTTT.

The rearrangement joins TRBV28 to TRBJ1-5; D gene uncertain. CDR3 length: 13 amino acids. CDR1 is MDHEN, CDR2 SYDVKM, per germline. V lost 8 bases, J lost 6 bases, and 14 bases lay in between. CDR3 in amino acids: CASRPPGLQPQHF. CDR3 in DNA: TGTGCCAGCCGCCCTCCCGGGCTTCAGCCCCAGCATTTT. Together with reference TRBV28 and TRBJ1-5, the CDR3 gives the full variable domain: DVKVTQSSRYLVKRTGEKVFLECVQDMDHENMFWYRQDPGLGLRLIYFSYDVKMKEKGDIPEGYSVSREKKERFSLILESASTNQTSMYLCASRPPGLQPQHFGDGTRLSIL.

The sample holds one count of this clone. The genes are TRBV19 and TRBJ2-2; 10 bases fit TRBD1. The CDR3 length is 16 residues. Germline V lookup: CDR1 LNHDA, CDR2 SQIVND (reference sequence). V dropped 6 bases and J dropped 2; count of bases not matched to a gene: 6. The CDR3 DNA is TGTGCCAGTAGACGTGGGGACAGGGGAAACACCGGGGAGCTGTTTTTT. It translates to CASRRGDRGNTGELFF.

The J gene is TRBJ2-1, the V gene TRBV11-1, with D tentatively TRBD2 (7 bases). CDR1 and CDR2 (germline): SGHAT, FQDESV (reference sequence). V gave up 3 bases and J gave up 7 bases, with 19 bases separating them. The CDR3 has 16 amino acids. This chain's CDR3 is CASSFPPGGRVNEQFF. The CDR3 DNA is TGTGCCAGCAGCTTTCCCCCGGGGGGCCGAGTTAATGAGCAGTTCTTC.

The V gene is TRBV30, the J gene TRBJ1-5; possible D gene TRBD1, 5 bases. The length of the CDR3 is 14 residues. Trimming took 3 bases from V and 3 from J, leaving 12 bases between them. CDR1 is GTSNPN, CDR2 SVGIG, per germline (reference sequence). The CDR3 is CAWRDIGANQPQHF. CDR3 coding DNA: TGTGCCTGGAGGGACATAGGAGCCAATCAGCCCCAGCATTTT.

This chain joins TRBV10-2 and TRBJ2-5; possible D gene TRBD1, 6 bases. CDR3 length equals 17 residues. Germline V lookup: CDR1 WSHSY, CDR2 SAAADI. With 6 bases removed from V and 2 bases from J, the gap between germline ends came to 22 bases. The CDR3 protein is CASSARRRQAVQETQYF. The CDR3 region has the DNA TGCGCCAGCAGCGCCAGAAGAAGACAGGCCGTACAAGAGACCCAGTACTTC.

The chain carries TRBV6-1 and TRBJ1-4; D gene uncertain. CDR1 and CDR2 (germline): MNHNS, SASEGT. The CDR3 has 15 amino acids. V shed 3 bases and J shed 4 bases, with 12 bases lying between them. In DNA form, the CDR3 reads TGTGCCAGCAGTGACCAACCGACGGGTAATGAAAAACTGTTTTTT. It encodes CASSDQPTGNEKLFF.

The CDR3 spells CASSYTPGQNTEAFF. The CDR3 DNA sequence: TGTGCCAGCAGTTATACCCCCGGACAGAACACTGAAGCTTTCTTT. The gene calls are TRBV6-5 and TRBJ1-1; TRBD1 is a possible D gene (5 bases). The CDR3 spans 15 residues. Germline CDR1 MNHEY, CDR2 SVGAGI. Trimming left V 3 bases short and J 1 base short, with 12 bases between.

The V call is TRBV30, the J call TRBJ1-1; the D gene is possibly TRBD1 (5 bases). The CDR3 contains 14 residues. Germline V gene data show CDR1 as GTSNPN and CDR2 as SVGIG (reference sequence). V was shortened by 0 bases and J by 8 bases, with 16 bases between the two germline ends. The CDR3 region has the DNA TGTGCCTGGAGTGTACTTTTTGGAAACAGGGAAGCTTTCTTT. It codes for CAWSVLFGNREAFF. The full variable domain, completed using reference TRBV30 and TRBJ1-1, is SQTIHQWPATLVQPVGSPLSLECTVEGTSNPNLYWYRQAAGRGLQLLFYSVGIGQISSEVPQNLSASRPQDRQFILSSKKLLLSDSGFYLCAWSVLFGNREAFFGQGTRLTVV.

The J gene is TRBJ1-4, the V gene TRBV5-6, with TRBD1 as a possible D gene (5 bases). The CDR3 is made up of 15 amino acids. The V and J ends lost 2 bases and 4 bases respectively, with 12 bases between them. Germline CDR1 reads SGHDT; CDR2 reads YYEEEE. The CDR3 coding sequence is TGTGCCAGCAGCTTAATAGGGGTAGATAATGAAAAACTGTTTTTT. It yields the protein CASSLIGVDNEKLFF.

This clone was found a few times. The chain couples TRBV3-1 (or the pseudogene TRBV3-2) to TRBJ1-1; D remains ambiguous. Germline CDR1 LGHDT, CDR2 YNNKEL (reference sequence). This CDR3 is 12 amino acids long. The V end lost 1 base, the J end lost 6 bases, and 6 bases lay between the germline ends. The CDR3 loop reads CASSQGPAEAFF. The CDR3 coding sequence is TGTGCCAGCAGCCAAGGGCCAGCTGAAGCTTTCTTT.

CDR3 sequence: CAISVQAISTEAFF. The CDR3 coding sequence is TGTGCCATCAGTGTCCAGGCGATCAGCACTGAAGCTTTCTTT. This chain connects TRBV10-3 to TRBJ1-1; D uncertain. The V gene lost 4 bases and the J gene lost 4 bases, with 13 bases spanning the gap. The germline gives CDR1 ENHRY, CDR2 SYGVKD. CDR3 length equals 14 residues.

The chain links TRBV28 to TRBJ2-1, with D tentatively TRBD1 (7 bases). Germline V lookup: CDR1 MDHEN, CDR2 SYDVKM. This CDR3 is built from 14 residues. V was cut by 1 base and J by 4 bases, with 8 bases left in between. The CDR3 sequence: CASSLSGGYNEQFF. The CDR3 DNA follows: TGTGCCAGCAGTTTATCAGGGGGGTACAATGAGCAGTTCTTC.

The chain links TRBV13 to TRBJ2-2, with TRBD1 matching over 7 bases. Germline CDR1 and CDR2: PRHDT and FYEKMQ (reference sequence). The ends lost 3 bases at V and 0 bases at J; junction bases unmatched: 10. The CDR3 extends over 18 amino acids. Written as DNA, the CDR3 is TGTGCCAGCAGCTTCCTTTACAGGGGAGAGCCGAACACCGGGGAGCTGTTTTTT. Protein: CASSFLYRGEPNTGELFF.

The gene calls are TRBV6-5 and TRBJ2-7; D ambiguous. This CDR3 spans 12 amino acids. Trimming stripped 6 bases from V and 9 bases from J, with 15 bases between. The germline V gene encodes CDR1 MNHEY and CDR2 SVGAGI. This CDR3 reads CASSRPISGQYF. In nucleotides, the CDR3 is TGTGCCAGCAGCCGACCAATATCAGGGCAGTACTTC.

This clone is a singleton in its sample. The chain has TRBV2 and TRBJ1-2; D not resolved. CDR3 length equals 14 residues. Trimming pared 6 bases from V and 7 bases from J, leaving 18 bases between. Germline CDR1 SNHLY, CDR2 FYNNEI. CDR3 bases: TGTGCCAGCAGGGGGAGCGTGTTGTCTCGTGGCTACACCTTC. Its translation: CASRGSVLSRGYTF.